This record concerns one T cell receptor (beta chain) sequence. Its binding antigen is unknown. It has no much larger one-base neighbor in the sample; base qualities were not kept. The data were taken from a study of blood T cell repertoires in COVID-19 (dated by TCRdb to the early 2020s). Study-wide context: Samples covering the acute and convalescent phases of COVID-19 were provided by collaborators in the United States, Italy and Spain. The material from the prospective study consisted of cDNA or gDNA derived from T cells, B-cell-depleted T cells, or PBMCs. The dataset comprised deeply sampled blood TCRbeta repertoires from subjects exposed to, actively infected with, or recovered from COVID-19. A freely available public database, intended as a resource for researchers studying the immune response to SARS-CoV-2, is where the repertoires were released. Samples came from the ongoing ImmuneRACE study (first 160 participants) plus 1,254 subjects from 6 global collaborators. Nearly every sample came with metadata listing a de-identified subject ID, COVID-19 status, age in years and sex. Where available, HLA class I and class II types were obtained from metadata supplied by the sample provider rather than from assay-based typing.

The immunoSEQ Assay, a bias-controlled multiplex PCR, was used to amplify TCRbeta CDR3 regions from genomic DNA. The published analysis was carried out like this. The number of nucleated cells in each sample was estimated by amplification of reference gene primers within the assay. To quantify the absolute abundance of each unique TCRbeta CDR3 rearrangement, sequence reads were collapsed and filtered. For each sample, productive Simpson clonality was calculated as the square root of Simpson's diversity index over productive rearrangements. The table was pulled from immuneACCESS by TCRdb, which kept in-frame rearrangements only. Such tables lose some clones; where checked, under half of the loss comes from unresolved V genes, and the rest has no known cause. The DNA was the basis for D and trimming; V, J and clone size are from that table. The sample includes approximately 160,000 clones, with 60% to 85% observed a single time. The leading ten clones occupy 8.1% of the sample.

Whole blood was collected in K2EDTA tubes by collaborating institutions according to the institutions' own protocols. For TCRbeta analysis, collaborators shipped samples in one of three forms: frozen whole blood, isolated PBMCs, or DNA extracted from either of those sample types. According to the germline V gene, CDR1 reads KGHDR and CDR2 reads SFDVKD. Trimming removed 4 bases from V and 3 bases from J; the gene matches leave 4 bases unexplained. There are 15 amino acids in the CDR3, from cysteine to phenylalanine inclusive. CDR3 DNA only is kept here, 45 bases in frame from base 1. What the research found in general, with its limitations: Clinical and demographic metadata were provided uncurated, with the amount varying by source and participant.

Sequenced input: peripheral blood. The chain couples TRBV24-1 to TRBJ2-4, with TRBD1 identical over 8 junction bases. The clonotype comes from a man in his fifties or sixties with acute or convalescent COVID-19. The CDR3 protein sequence reads: CATSDPGTGKNIQYF. At the DNA level, the sequence is TGTGCCACCAGTGACCCCGGGACAGGCAAAAACATTCAGTACTTC.